These 22 T cell receptor beta chains were all obtained from the same sample, sequenced in a study of response to subunit inactivated influenza vaccine. TCRdb re-called the RT-PCR reads through MiXCR, storing one row per CDR3 protein. The sample holds roughly 780,000 distinct CDR3 sequences, about a fifth seen once. The sequences come from PBMCs from blood, collected approximately 5 days after vaccination. The origin of the receptors is a man over 45 who received an inactivated influenza vaccine.

This clonotype was seen only a few times. The J gene is TRBJ2-3, the V gene TRBV7-2, with D perhaps TRBD2 (6 bases). The CDR3 extends over 14 amino acids. Germline loops: CDR1 SGHTA, CDR2 FQGNSA. V was cut by 7 bases and J by 1 base, with 12 bases left in between. For the CDR3, the DNA is TGTGCCAGCAAAACTAGCTGGGGCACAGATACGCAGTATTTT. Residues: CASKTSWGTDTQYF.

A single count supports this clonotype. The J gene is TRBJ1-5, the V gene TRBV7-2, with D possibly matching TRBD1 (6 bases). The J call may be wrong; the DNA end is better matched by TRBJ2-3. The CDR3 runs to 14 residues. Germline CDR1 and CDR2: SGHTA and FQGNSA. The CDR3 spells CASADSYSNQPQYF. CDR3 bases: TGTGCCAGCGCGGACAGCTATAGCAATCAGCCCCAGTATTTT.

This sequence joins TRBV12-3 or TRBV12-4 and TRBJ2-2; D is unresolved. Trimming left V 6 bases short and J 0 bases short, with 14 bases between. This CDR3 has 16 residues. CDR3 region: CASSWTLPSNTGELFF. CDR3 coding DNA: TGTGCCAGCAGCTGGACCCTCCCTTCGAACACCGGGGAGCTGTTTTTT.

Only a few counts were recorded for this clonotype. V and J are TRBV4-1 and TRBJ1-2, with TRBD1 as a possible D gene (6 bases). Trimming cost V 4 bases and J 3 bases, with 18 bases left between them. The CDR3 is 16 amino acids. Germline loops: CDR1 MGHRA, CDR2 YSYEKL. This chain's CDR3 is CASSPGEGWMDYGYTF. CDR3 DNA sequence: TGCGCCAGCAGCCCAGGGGAGGGGTGGATGGACTATGGCTACACCTTC.

The chain employs TRBV4-1 and TRBJ2-3; TRBD2 agrees at 15 bases. V trimming: 0 bases; J trimming: 2 bases; junction bases outside the gene matches: 9. CDR1 MGHRA and CDR2 YSYEKL come from the germline V gene. CDR3 length: 20 amino acids. CDR3 sequence reads: CASSQDRGLAGGKDTDTQYF. The CDR3 nucleotides are TGCGCCAGCAGCCAAGATCGTGGACTAGCGGGGGGGAAAGACACAGATACGCAGTATTTT.

This clonotype was observed many times. The chain carries TRBV29-1 and TRBJ2-1, with D unclear. The germline CDR1 and CDR2 sequences are SQVTM and ANQGSEA. The germline V and J ends were trimmed by 2 bases and 5 bases, with 13 bases remaining between them. CDR3 length: 14 residues. The CDR3 loop is CSVEWRLEDNEQFF. The DNA for the CDR3 is TGCAGCGTTGAATGGCGTCTAGAGGACAATGAGCAGTTCTTC.

This clonotype was detected a few times. V gene TRBV11-2 combines with J gene TRBJ2-2, with D perhaps being TRBD1 or TRBD2 (5 bases each). Germline CDR1 reads SGHAT; CDR2 reads FQNNGV. CDR3 length equals 15 residues. Trimming shortened V by 5 bases and J by 6 bases, and 16 bases separated the two germline ends. The CDR3 here is CASSLIGARAGELFF. DNA of the CDR3: TGTGCCAGCAGCCTAATTGGGGCGAGGGCCGGGGAGCTGTTTTTT.

In its sample, this clonotype was seen a few times. The rearrangement joins TRBV7-6 to TRBJ2-7; D might be TRBD1 (6 bases). The germline CDR1 and CDR2 sequences are SGHVS and FNYEAQ. V was cut by 5 bases and J by 3 bases, with 14 bases left in between. The CDR3 has 14 residues. The CDR3 sequence: CASSLRDKDYEQYF. DNA of the CDR3: TGTGCCAGCAGCCTAAGGGACAAAGACTACGAGCAGTACTTC.

This clonotype was detected a few times. This chain connects TRBV20-1 to TRBJ2-2, with 9 nucleotides matching TRBD2. J was trimmed by 5 bases and V by 3 bases; bases with no gene match: 10. The CDR3 length is 16 residues. The germline CDR1 and CDR2 sequences are DFQATT and SNEGSKA (reference sequence). The CDR3 protein is CSASLEIAGDTGELFF. The CDR3 nucleotides are TGCAGTGCTAGCTTAGAGATAGCGGGGGATACCGGGGAGCTGTTTTTT.

The chain carries TRBV6-1 and TRBJ1-1; tentatively, D is TRBD1 (5 bases). The V end lost 5 bases, the J end lost 4 bases, and 14 bases lay between the germline ends. The CDR3 extends over 14 amino acids. The germline gives CDR1 MNHNS, CDR2 SASEGT. The CDR3 bases are TGTGCCAGCAGTATCGCCGGGGGGGGCACTGAAGCTTTCTTT. It is translated as CASSIAGGGTEAFF.

This clonotype was seen at least ten times. The V call is TRBV12-3 or TRBV12-4, the J call TRBJ2-5; 7 bases align to TRBD2. The length of the CDR3 is 12 residues. Trimming at V came to 6 bases and at J to 5 bases, leaving 3 bases not matched to a gene. For the CDR3, the DNA is TGTGCCAGCAGCTTGCGGGGGGAGACCCAGTACTTC. Translating it yields CASSLRGETQYF.

V gene TRBV12-3 or TRBV12-4 combines with J gene TRBJ2-1, with D possibly matching TRBD2 (7 bases). The germline V and J ends were trimmed by 4 bases and 0 bases, with 13 bases remaining between them. The CDR3 has 16 residues. In DNA form, the CDR3 reads TGTGCCAGCAGTTCACGCGGGGGCAGCTCCTACAATGAGCAGTTCTTC. Residues: CASSSRGGSSYNEQFF.

This clonotype was detected only a few times. The gene calls are TRBV7-8 and TRBJ1-5; D is uncertain. Germline V gene data show CDR1 as SGHVS and CDR2 as FQNEAQ. Trimming stripped 0 bases from V and 5 bases from J, with 11 bases between. The CDR3 covers 15 residues. CDR3 nucleotides: TGTGCCAGCAGCTTAGCGCTACGGGGAGATCAGCCCCAGCATTTT. Its translation: CASSLALRGDQPQHF.

V gene TRBV4-3 combines with J gene TRBJ1-2, with TRBD1 matching over 12 bases. The trim removed 4 bases at V and 7 bases at J, leaving 10 bases unmatched. Germline V gives CDR1 LGHNA, CDR2 YSLEER. This CDR3 contains 16 residues. The CDR3 spells CASSRSRDRGRGGYTF. In DNA form, the CDR3 reads TGCGCCAGCAGCCGGAGCCGGGACAGGGGGCGCGGTGGCTACACCTTC.

V usage is TRBV7-9 and J usage is TRBJ2-7, with D perhaps given as TRBD1 or TRBD2 (5 bases each). Germline V lookup: CDR1 SEHNR, CDR2 FQNEAQ (reference sequence). This CDR3 spans 14 amino acids. With 5 bases removed from V and 2 bases from J, the gap between germline ends came to 13 bases. CDR3 bases: TGTGCCAGCAGCCCAGGGAGTGGACCCTACGAGCAGTACTTC. This codes for CASSPGSGPYEQYF.

This clonotype was found many times. The rearrangement joins TRBV4-2 to TRBJ2-1; maybe TRBD2 (5 bases). V lost 0 bases and J lost 0, with 9 bases in between. The CDR3 totals 16 residues. The germline gives CDR1 LGHNA, CDR2 YNFKEQ. For the CDR3, the DNA is TGTGCCAGCAGCCAAGAAAAGCGGAACTCCTACAATGAGCAGTTCTTC. Translating gives CASSQEKRNSYNEQFF.

V usage is TRBV5-1 and J usage is TRBJ1-5; D not certain. The germline V and J ends were trimmed by 5 bases and 1 base, with 7 bases remaining between them. The CDR3 runs to 13 residues. Germline loops: CDR1 SGHRS, CDR2 YFSETQ. Here the CDR3 reads CASRVESNQPQHF. For the CDR3, the DNA is TGCGCCAGCAGAGTGGAAAGCAATCAGCCCCAGCATTTT. The full variable domain, completed using reference TRBV5-1 and TRBJ1-5, is KAGVTQTPRYLIKTRGQQVTLSCSPISGHRSVSWYQQTPGQGLQFLFEYFSETQRNKGNFPGRFSGRQFSNSRSEMNVSTLELGDSALYLCASRVESNQPQHFGDGTRLSIL.

This clonotype has just a few counts. This chain uses TRBV29-1 with TRBJ1-2, with D hard to call. From germline, CDR1 is SQVTM and CDR2 ANQGSEA. The V end lost 3 bases, the J end lost 8 bases, and 13 bases lay between the germline ends. This CDR3 has 12 residues. In nucleotides, the CDR3 is TGCAGCGTTGATCGACCCCCCGGAGGCTACACCTTC. Translation gives CSVDRPPGGYTF.

This clonotype was seen only a few times. The V gene is TRBV29-1, the J gene TRBJ1-1; maybe TRBD1 (5 bases). Germline V gene sequence: CDR1 SQVTM, CDR2 ANQGSEA. V was shortened by 6 bases and J by 11 bases, with 19 bases between the two germline ends. This CDR3 spans 12 amino acids. This CDR3 reads CSVTGRDTRAFF. The CDR3 DNA reads TGCAGCGTAACGGGGCGTGATACTCGCGCTTTCTTT.

V usage is TRBV20-1 and J usage is TRBJ2-5; TRBD2 is a possible D gene (6 bases). The CDR3 sequence is 14 residues long. V gave up 6 bases and J gave up 5 bases, with 19 bases separating them. Germline loops: CDR1 DFQATT, CDR2 SNEGSKA (reference sequence). For the CDR3, the DNA is TGCAGTGCAACCTACGGGGGAGAAGGGGAGACCCAGTACTTC. Protein sequence: CSATYGGEGETQYF.

Ten or more counts support this clonotype. This sequence joins TRBV7-6 and TRBJ2-3, with TRBD2 as a possible D gene (6 bases). This CDR3 has 15 residues. The ends were cut back, 5 bases at V and 1 base at J, with 13 bases in the middle. CDR1 and CDR2 from the germline V gene are SGHVS and FNYEAQ. The DNA of the CDR3 is TGTGCCAGCAGCCCCTTTACGGGGGGCACAGATACGCAGTATTTT. Translation: CASSPFTGGTDTQYF.

This chain joins TRBV20-1 and TRBJ2-5, with 8 bases matching TRBD2. Trimming removed 6 bases from V and 5 bases from J; junction bases left unmatched: 11. CDR1 and CDR2 (germline): DFQATT, SNEGSKA (reference sequence). CDR3 length: 14 amino acids. The CDR3 sequence is CSANSGEGRETQYF. CDR3 nucleotides: TGCAGTGCAAATAGCGGGGAGGGGCGGGAGACCCAGTACTTC.